This entry describes one TCR beta chain. Everyone who took part was about 18 to 89 years old, and they came from about two dozen US areas. The record originates from a study of blood T cell repertoires in COVID-19. Across the whole study: Material from acute and convalescent COVID-19 was sourced from the United States, Italy and Spain. The cDNA or gDNA used as material had been derived from T cells, B-cell-depleted T cells, or PBMCs.

As processed by the authors: Counts of nucleated cells, estimated from reference gene primer amplification, were obtained. Assay: immunoSEQ multiplex PCR; the TCRdb copy retains only in-frame clones and omits some. V and J calls plus clone size are reproduced from that table; the DNA served to infer D and trimming. The repertoire holds a few hundred thousand clones, with 87% as singletons. From germline, CDR1 is SGHRS and CDR2 YFSETQ. J lost 4 bases, V lost 4 bases, and 9 bases had no gene match. CDR3 length: 15 residues. V is TRBV5-1 and J is TRBJ1-1; 8 positions match TRBD1. Sequencing used PBMCs or T cells enriched from blood (not recorded which). This TCR was sampled from a woman aged 25-40 years who had recovered from COVID-19. DNA of the CDR3: TGCGCCAGCAGCACCCGGGACAGGCAGACCACTGAAGCTTTCTTT. As protein: CASSTRDRQTTEAFF.